The 2 T cell receptor beta chains below all came from one sample that was sequenced in a study of identical twins. TCRdb re-analysed the 5' RACE reads in MiXCR, keeping a single row per CDR3 protein. This repertoire shows a few hundred thousand distinct CDR3 sequences, around 15% found once; its top ten account for around 0.48%. These records were also assigned to another study, of yellow fever vaccine responses in identical twins.

Sequencing used CD4+ T cells sorted from blood. These receptors were collected from a woman aged 18 to 35 in good health.

The chain recombines TRBV9 with TRBJ1-1; TRBD1 matches at 7 bases. The J segment lost 2 bases and the V segment lost 0 bases, leaving 10 bases of the junction unmatched. This CDR3 region has 17 residues. Germline V gives CDR1 SGDLS, CDR2 YYNGEE. CDR3 sequence: CASSVDGQETRNTEAFF. The CDR3 region has the DNA TGTGCCAGCAGCGTAGACGGACAGGAAACGCGAAACACTGAAGCTTTCTTT.

This chain links TRBV28 with TRBJ2-3; 13 bases map to TRBD2. The CDR3 consists of 16 residues. The V gene's germline CDR1 is MDHEN and CDR2 SYDVKM. Trimming took 7 bases from V and 3 from J; bases not matched to a gene: 7. CDR3 sequence: CASTDGLAGATDTQYF. The CDR3 DNA reads as TGTGCCAGCACTGACGGACTAGCGGGGGCAACAGATACGCAGTATTTT.